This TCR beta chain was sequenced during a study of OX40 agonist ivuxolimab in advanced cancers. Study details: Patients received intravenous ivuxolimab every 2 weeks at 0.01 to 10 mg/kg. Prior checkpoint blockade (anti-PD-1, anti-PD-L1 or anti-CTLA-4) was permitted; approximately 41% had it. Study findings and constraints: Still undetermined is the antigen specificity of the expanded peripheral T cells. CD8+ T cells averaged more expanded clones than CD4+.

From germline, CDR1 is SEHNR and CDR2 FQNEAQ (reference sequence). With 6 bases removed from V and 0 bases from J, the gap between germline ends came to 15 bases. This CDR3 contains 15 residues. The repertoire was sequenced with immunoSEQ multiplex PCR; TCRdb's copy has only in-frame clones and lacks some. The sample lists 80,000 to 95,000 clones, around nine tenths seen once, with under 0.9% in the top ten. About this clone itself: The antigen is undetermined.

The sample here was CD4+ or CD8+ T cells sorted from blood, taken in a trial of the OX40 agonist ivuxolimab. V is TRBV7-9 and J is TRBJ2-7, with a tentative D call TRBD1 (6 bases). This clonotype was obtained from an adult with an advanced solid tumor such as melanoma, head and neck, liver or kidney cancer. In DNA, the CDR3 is TGTGCCAGCAGTTCTCGACAGGCCCTCTCCTACGAGCAGTACTTC. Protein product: CASSSRQALSYEQYF. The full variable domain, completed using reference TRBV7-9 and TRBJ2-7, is DTGVSQNPRHKITKRGQNVTFRCDPISEHNRLYWYRQTLGQGPEFLTYFQNEAQLEKSRLLSDRFSAERPKGSFSTLEIQRTEQGDSAMYLCASSSRQALSYEQYFGPGTRLTVT.